The clone carrying this T cell receptor (beta chain) was observed a few times. Its antigen is as yet unknown. This sample is drawn from a study of CD8 T cells in ankylosing spondylitis. Notes on the study in general: Researchers reportedly found disease-linked clones significantly enriched in matched ankylosing spondylitis synovial fluid.

Quantitative 5'-RACE with molecular barcodes generated TCR beta libraries. TCRdb called the 5' RACE reads again in MiXCR, with one record for every CDR3 protein. The table records approximately 140,000 distinct CDR3 sequences, more than 40% of them present only once. This CDR3 is built from 16 residues. CDR1 is SGHTA, CDR2 FQGTGA, per germline. The junction had 9 bases not matched to a gene; V was cut back by 1 base and J by 6 bases. The sample taken for sequencing was synovial fluid, either unsorted or a sorted T cell fraction (not recorded which). The rearrangement joins TRBV7-3 to TRBJ2-3; TRBD1 aligns across 8 bases. The clonotype was recovered from a male donor with ankylosing spondylitis. The CDR3 DNA is TGTGCCAGCAGCTTAAATGGGGCAGGGGGCAGGGATACGCAGTATTTT. Encoded protein: CASSLNGAGGRDTQYF.